This T cell receptor beta chain emerged from a study of monozygotic twins with inflammatory bowel disease. Two nested PCRs, approximately 16 and 10 cycles, amplified TCRalpha and TCRbeta cDNA. TCRdb processed the 5' RACE reads again and assigns one entry to each CDR3 protein, with no DNA. Its listing shows about 300,000 distinct CDR3 sequences. What was sequenced was blood. The TCR was taken from a human donor with ulcerative colitis or Crohn's disease, or a healthy co-twin of an affected twin (not recorded which).

The CDR3 spells CASSLRRESTDTQYF. The chain recombines TRBV7-2 with TRBJ2-3; TCRdb designates TRBD2, a call that cannot be tested without DNA. Germline CDR1 SGHTA, CDR2 FQGNSA. The CDR3 extends over 15 amino acids.